Below, 28 T cell receptor beta chains from the same sample are listed, as sequenced in a study of T cells in narcolepsy. Assay used: immunoSEQ multiplex PCR; TCRdb lists only in-frame clones, some missing. The sample holds some 30,000 clones, 84% seen once. Sequencing input: CD45RA- memory CD4+ T cells from PBMCs. These receptors all stem from a human donor with narcolepsy.

The V call is TRBV5-6, the J call TRBJ2-2, with TRBD1 matching 8 bases. Germline V gene lookup returns CDR1 SGHDT and CDR2 YYEEEE. Trimming at V came to 5 bases and at J to 2 bases, leaving 5 bases not matched to a gene. The CDR3 is 15 residues long. CDR3 nucleotides: TGTGCCAGCAGAGAGACAGGGGTTAACACCGGGGAGCTGTTTTTT. Translating gives CASRETGVNTGELFF.

The chain couples TRBV2 to TRBJ2-2; no firm D call. Per germline, CDR1 SNHLY and CDR2 FYNNEI. Trimming shortened V by 7 bases and J by 0 bases, and 6 bases separated the two germline ends. This CDR3 is 13 amino acids long. CDR3 DNA: TGTGCCAGCACGAGAACGAACACCGGGGAGCTGTTTTTT. Protein: CASTRTNTGELFF.

The chain carries TRBV9 and TRBJ1-4; D remains unclear. Germline CDR1 reads SGDLS; CDR2 reads YYNGEE. The CDR3 consists of 13 residues. V lost 2 bases and J 7 bases, leaving 9 bases between the germline ends. Here the CDR3 reads CASSVTEGEKLFF. The CDR3 bases are TGTGCCAGCAGCGTTACCGAAGGTGAAAAACTGTTTTTT. Drawing the rest from reference TRBV9 and TRBJ1-4, the complete variable domain is DSGVTQTPKHLITATGQRVTLRCSPRSGDLSVYWYQQSLDQGLQFLIQYYNGEERAKGNILERFSAQQFPDLHSELNLSSLELGDSALYFCASSVTEGEKLFFGSGTQLSVL.

The chain has TRBV4-1 and TRBJ2-5; D possibly matches TRBD1 or TRBD2 (5 bases each). Germline assignment: CDR1 MGHRA and CDR2 YSYEKL. Trimming stripped 4 bases from V and 5 bases from J, with 20 bases between. This CDR3 is built from 16 residues. The CDR3 is CASSRLTGTPAETQYF. Here the CDR3 DNA reads TGCGCCAGCAGCCGCTTAACCGGGACCCCGGCGGAGACCCAGTACTTC.

Only one count was recorded for this clone. The CDR3 DNA reads as TGTGCCAGCAGCTCTGGAGCGGGAGGTACGCAGTATTTT. Residues: CASSSGAGGTQYF. The chain recombines TRBV5-4 with TRBJ2-3; 9 bases align to TRBD2. Trimming cost V 3 bases and J 8 bases; bases outside gene matches: 4. This CDR3 contains 13 residues. Germline V lookup: CDR1 SGHNT, CDR2 YYREEE (reference sequence).

The chain combines TRBV7-2 with TRBJ2-1, with D unclear. Looked up from germline, CDR1 is SGHTA and CDR2 is FQGNSA. Trimming left V 3 bases short and J 10 bases short, with 13 bases between. This CDR3 region has 13 residues. The CDR3 bases are TGTGCCAGCAGCTTCGTCACGAAAACCGAGCAGTTCTTC. It translates to CASSFVTKTEQFF.

The chain joins TRBV30 to TRBJ1-2, with TRBD1 as a possible D gene (5 bases). V lost 4 bases, J lost 0 bases, and 12 bases lay in between. Per germline, CDR1 GTSNPN and CDR2 SVGIG (reference sequence). This CDR3 spans 14 amino acids. This CDR3 is CAWTPPGANYGYTF. DNA of the CDR3: TGTGCCTGGACCCCCCCGGGGGCTAACTATGGCTACACCTTC.

The chain has TRBV18 and TRBJ1-1; D is unresolved. V lost 0 bases and J lost 2, with 10 bases in between. Germline CDR1 is KGHSH and CDR2 is LQKENI. This CDR3 contains 15 residues. The CDR3 sequence: CASSPPLAGNTEAFF. The CDR3 DNA is TGTGCCAGCTCACCACCGCTTGCTGGAAACACTGAAGCTTTCTTT.

Here the CDR3 DNA reads TGCAGCGTTGCCGGCGGGGCTAGTCGGGAGACCCAGTACTTC. It translates to CSVAGGASRETQYF. The rearrangement joins TRBV29-1 to TRBJ2-5; possibly TRBD2 for D (6 bases). Germline-derived CDR1 and CDR2 are SQVTM and ANQGSEA. V dropped 4 bases and J dropped 5 bases, with 17 bases sitting between them. The CDR3 spans 14 residues.

The chain couples TRBV7-2 to TRBJ2-5; 13 bases match TRBD2. The CDR3 has 17 amino acids. V lost 4 bases, J lost 1 base, and 6 bases stayed unmatched. CDR1 SGHTA and CDR2 FQGNSA come from the germline V gene. This CDR3 is CASSSGLAGTFQETQYF. The CDR3 coding sequence is TGTGCCAGCAGCTCGGGACTAGCGGGAACTTTCCAAGAGACCCAGTACTTC. The variable domain in full, with the rest retrieved from reference TRBV7-2 and TRBJ2-5, is GAGVSQSPSNKVTEKGKDVELRCDPISGHTALYWYRQSLGQGLEFLIYFQGNSAPDKSGLPSDRFSAERTGGSVSTLTIQRTQQEDSAVYLCASSSGLAGTFQETQYFGPGTRLLVL.

This clone was recorded a few times. The chain has TRBV27 and TRBJ2-1, with TRBD2 matching over 8 bases. J gave up 4 bases and V 4 bases, and 9 bases lay outside the gene matches. The CDR3 is 16 amino acids. Germline values: CDR1 MNHEY, CDR2 SMNVEV (reference sequence). The CDR3: CASSSRGRGVYNEQFF. CDR3 bases: TGTGCCAGCAGTTCGCGAGGGCGGGGGGTTTACAATGAGCAGTTCTTC.

V gene TRBV5-1 combines with J gene TRBJ2-2; 7 bases match TRBD2. CDR1 and CDR2 from the germline V gene are SGHRS and YFSETQ. This CDR3 is 15 amino acids long. Trimming at V came to 1 base and at J to 5 bases, leaving 5 bases not matched to a gene. CDR3: CASSLSSGETGELFF. CDR3 sequence (DNA): TGCGCCAGCAGCTTGTCCAGCGGGGAAACCGGGGAGCTGTTTTTT.

The chain employs TRBV10-2 and TRBJ2-3; TRBD2 aligns across 11 bases. The CDR3 contains 15 residues. The germline V gene has CDR1 WSHSY and CDR2 SAAADI. The V segment lost 3 bases and the J segment 4 bases; nucleotides outside the gene matches: 3. The CDR3 here is CASSEIAGGADTQYF. The CDR3 nucleotides read TGCGCCAGCAGTGAAATAGCGGGGGGGGCAGATACGCAGTATTTT.

This sequence joins TRBV30 and TRBJ1-2; D not resolved. The CDR3 is 12 amino acids. Looked up from germline, CDR1 is GTSNPN and CDR2 is SVGIG (reference sequence). Trimming removed 3 bases at V and 8 bases at J, with 13 bases between. As DNA, the CDR3 is TGTGCCTGGAGGGAGCTAAGCGTCGGCTACACCTTC. Translating gives CAWRELSVGYTF.

The J gene is TRBJ2-3, the V gene TRBV5-5; D possibly corresponds to TRBD2 (6 bases). The germline CDR1 and CDR2 sequences are SGHKS and YYEKEE (reference sequence). This CDR3 is built from 15 residues. The germline V and J ends were trimmed by 2 bases and 2 bases, with 12 bases remaining between them. The CDR3 is CASSFGGIVTDTQYF. The CDR3 DNA sequence: TGTGCCAGCAGCTTCGGCGGGATCGTCACAGATACGCAGTATTTT.

The rearrangement uses TRBV2 and TRBJ1-5; D not certain. Trimming stripped 5 bases from V and 0 bases from J, with 14 bases between. The CDR3 is made up of 16 amino acids. Germline lookup yields CDR1 SNHLY and CDR2 FYNNEI. CDR3 region: CASSIFRLDSNQPQHF. In DNA, the CDR3 is TGTGCCAGCAGTATCTTTAGACTTGATAGCAATCAGCCCCAGCATTTT.

V is TRBV19 and J is TRBJ1-5; D may be TRBD1 (5 bases). From germline, CDR1 is LNHDA and CDR2 SQIVND (reference sequence). The germline V and J ends were trimmed by 4 bases and 4 bases, with 14 bases remaining between them. The CDR3 has 15 amino acids. The CDR3: CASSTRGGDNQPQHF. The CDR3 nucleotides are TGTGCCAGTAGTACCCGGGGAGGGGATAATCAGCCCCAGCATTTT.

The chain carries TRBV4-3 and TRBJ1-4; D uncertain. The CDR3 has 14 residues. Per germline, CDR1 LGHNA and CDR2 YSLEER. With 0 bases removed from V and 10 bases from J, the gap between germline ends came to 12 bases. CDR3 protein: CASSQDGLVGKLFF. In DNA, the CDR3 is TGCGCCAGCAGCCAAGATGGATTGGTCGGAAAACTGTTTTTT.

This clone was counted between two and nine times. This chain joins TRBV28 and TRBJ2-7, with D hard to call. Per germline, CDR1 MDHEN and CDR2 SYDVKM. Trimming left V 6 bases short and J 3 bases short, with 9 bases between. The CDR3 loop spans 12 amino acids. The CDR3 spells CASRGRYYEQYF. CDR3 nucleotides: TGTGCCAGCAGGGGTCGATACTACGAGCAGTACTTC.

This clone has just one count. The chain links TRBV19 to TRBJ2-3; a weak D match, TRBD1 (5 bases). Trimming removed 5 bases from V and 2 bases from J, with 11 bases in between. Germline CDR1 is LNHDA and CDR2 is SQIVND (reference sequence). The CDR3 contains 14 residues. The CDR3 nucleotides are TGTGCCAGTAGTGAGCCAGGGAACACAGATACGCAGTATTTT. This gives the protein CASSEPGNTDTQYF.

The J gene is TRBJ1-1, the V gene TRBV28; 10 bases are shared with TRBD1. The germline CDR1 and CDR2 sequences are MDHEN and SYDVKM. The junction had 11 bases not matched to a gene; V was cut back by 5 bases and J by 8 bases. This CDR3 is built from 15 residues. CDR3 sequence: CASSPGTGTGVEAFF. The CDR3 coding sequence is TGTGCCAGCAGTCCGGGTACCGGGACAGGGGTGGAAGCTTTCTTT.

This sequence joins TRBV5-1 and TRBJ2-5; TRBD1 matches 7 bases. V lost 4 bases and J lost 1; bases outside the gene matches: 4. Germline CDR1 and CDR2: SGHRS and YFSETQ. The CDR3 runs to 14 residues. CDR3 nucleotide sequence: TGCGCCAGCAGCCGGGACAGCTCCCAAGAGACCCAGTACTTC. This encodes CASSRDSSQETQYF.

V and J are TRBV19 and TRBJ1-1, with TRBD1 matching 8 bases. Trimming removed 5 bases from V and 6 bases from J; junction bases left unmatched: 2. There are 12 residues in the CDR3. Germline V CDR1 and CDR2: LNHDA, SQIVND (reference sequence). The CDR3 reads CASSARGPEAFF. CDR3 bases: TGTGCCAGTAGTGCCAGGGGGCCTGAAGCTTTCTTT.

The chain uses TRBV10-2 and TRBJ2-6; D not certain. Germline-derived CDR1 and CDR2 are WSHSY and SAAADI. V was pared by 2 bases and J by 2 bases, with 1 base between. This CDR3 region has 13 residues. CDR3 in DNA: TGCGCCAGCAGTGAGACTGGGGCCAACGTCCTGACTTTC. Translation gives CASSETGANVLTF.

V gene TRBV6-6 combines with J gene TRBJ1-5; D remains ambiguous. Trimming pared 6 bases from V and 7 bases from J, leaving 16 bases between. CDR1 is MNHNY and CDR2 is SVGAGI in the germline V gene (reference sequence). There are 14 residues in the CDR3. The CDR3 sequence: CASSPRARGQPQHF. DNA of the CDR3: TGTGCCAGCAGCCCTCGGGCGCGAGGACAGCCCCAGCATTTT.

The chain couples TRBV7-2 to TRBJ2-1, with 10 bases that match TRBD1. J gave up 7 bases and V 6 bases, and 9 bases lay outside the gene matches. The V gene's germline CDR1 is SGHTA and CDR2 FQGNSA. CDR3 length: 15 amino acids. CDR3 bases: TGTGCCAGCAGGCCCGGGACAGGGGCGAGGAATGAGCAGTTCTTC. It is translated as CASRPGTGARNEQFF.

J is TRBJ1-2 and V is TRBV28; no clear D gene. Between the trimmed V and J ends, which lost 5 bases and 2 bases, there was a span of 12 bases. This CDR3 contains 14 residues. The V gene's germline CDR1 is MDHEN and CDR2 SYDVKM. CDR3 sequence reads: CASSPPTLNYGYTF. CDR3 in DNA: TGTGCCAGCAGTCCCCCCACCCTCAACTATGGCTACACCTTC.

The chain couples TRBV19 to TRBJ1-5; TRBD1 aligns across 7 bases. Trimming at V came to 10 bases and at J to 4 bases, leaving 7 bases not matched to a gene. This CDR3 contains 13 residues. Germline V gives CDR1 LNHDA, CDR2 SQIVND (reference sequence). The CDR3 sequence is CATRGVGNQPQHF. In DNA, the CDR3 is TGTGCCACCAGGGGGGTGGGGAATCAGCCCCAGCATTTT. Variable domain in full (rest from reference TRBV19 and TRBJ1-5): DGGITQSPKYLFRKEGQNVTLSCEQNLNHDAMYWYRQDPGQGLRLIYYSQIVNDFQKGDIAEGYSVSREKKESFPLTVTSAQKNPTAFYLCATRGVGNQPQHFGDGTRLSIL.